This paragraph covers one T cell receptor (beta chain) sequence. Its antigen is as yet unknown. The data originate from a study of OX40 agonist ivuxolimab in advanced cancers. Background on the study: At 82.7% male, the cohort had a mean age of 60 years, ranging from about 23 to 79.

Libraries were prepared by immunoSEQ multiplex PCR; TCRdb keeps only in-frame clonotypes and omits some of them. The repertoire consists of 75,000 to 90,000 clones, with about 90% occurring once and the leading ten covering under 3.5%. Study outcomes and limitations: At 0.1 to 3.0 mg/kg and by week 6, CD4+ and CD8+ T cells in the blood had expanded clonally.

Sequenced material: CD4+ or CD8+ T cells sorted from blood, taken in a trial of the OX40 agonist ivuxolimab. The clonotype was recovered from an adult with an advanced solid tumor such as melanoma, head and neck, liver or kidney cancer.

The CDR3 spells CASTRIAGTGELFF. The CDR3 DNA reads as TGTGCCAGTACCCGTATAGCTGGGACCGGGGAGCTGTTTTTT. The gene calls are TRBV19 and TRBJ2-2; no clear D. Germline V lookup: CDR1 LNHDA, CDR2 SQIVND (reference sequence). This CDR3 spans 14 amino acids. V shed 7 bases and J shed 5 bases, with 14 bases lying between them. Looking up the rest from reference TRBV19 and TRBJ2-2 gives the full variable domain: DGGITQSPKYLFRKEGQNVTLSCEQNLNHDAMYWYRQDPGQGLRLIYYSQIVNDFQKGDIAEGYSVSREKKESFPLTVTSAQKNPTAFYLCASTRIAGTGELFFGEGSRLTVL.